One and the same sample provided the 4 T cell receptor beta chains below, sequenced in a study of T-cell memory formation after mild COVID-19. TCRdb analysed the 5' RACE reads with MiXCR anew, one entry per CDR3 protein. Of about 170,000 distinct CDR3 sequences detected, roughly 13% appear once; the ten largest clones hold approximately 3.6%. Sequences were obtained from PBMCs or a T cell subset sorted from them (not recorded which). The receptors shown here come from a man between 18 and 29 years old who had mild COVID-19 (a few samples of this study predate the infection). Cell type and time point are not known.

At least ten counts were recorded for this clonotype. V is TRBV7-2 and J is TRBJ2-3, with 10 positions matching TRBD2. Unmatched junction bases numbered 17, after V lost 5 bases and J lost 6 bases. CDR1 and CDR2 from the germline V gene are SGHTA and FQGNSA. There are 18 residues in the CDR3. DNA for the CDR3: TGTGCCAGCAGCCCCCCCCAACGAGCGGGGGGGCGTTCGGATACGCAGTATTTT. Its protein is CASSPPQRAGGRSDTQYF.

This clonotype has just a few counts. CDR3 coding DNA: TGTGCCAGCCCAAAGGATACTTGGCAGCTGAACACTGAAGCTTTCTTT. This codes for CASPKDTWQLNTEAFF. This chain uses TRBV21-1 with TRBJ1-1. TRBV21-1 is marked as a pseudogene. The CDR3 has 16 residues.

Only a few counts were recorded for this clonotype. The chain has TRBV7-3 and TRBJ2-3; D is perhaps TRBD1 or TRBD2 (6 bases each). Germline loops: CDR1 SGHTA, CDR2 FQGTGA. This CDR3 has 13 residues. With 6 bases removed from V and 6 bases from J, the gap between germline ends came to 13 bases. The CDR3 DNA reads TGTGCCAGCAGTGCCTCGGGGGCCGATACGCAGTATTTT. Protein: CASSASGADTQYF.

The chain employs TRBV29-1 and TRBJ1-2, with TRBD1 matching 8 bases. Germline CDR1 SQVTM, CDR2 ANQGSEA. The V and J ends lost 2 bases and 2 bases, in that order; junction bases with no gene match: 4. This CDR3 comprises 14 residues. The CDR3 DNA sequence: TGCAGCGTTGAAAAGCAGGGGGCGAACTATGGCTACACCTTC. Protein: CSVEKQGANYGYTF.